This T cell receptor beta chain was captured by sequencing in a study of T cell responses to AZD1222 COVID-19 vaccine. Points on this clone: Antigen specificity is unknown.

CDR1 MDHEN and CDR2 SYDVKM come from the germline V gene. This CDR3 region has 15 residues. V was cut by 2 bases and J by 1 base, with 8 bases left in between. Using immunoSEQ multiplex PCR, the repertoire was profiled, and TCRdb retains in-frame clones only, with some absent. The table records 150,000 to 200,000 clones, approximately 91% of them present only once. Study-wide points: The breadth and depth of Spike-specific TCRs increased once two AZD1222 doses had been given. Only a handful of AZD1222 recipients, several in all, had baseline seropositivity.

The chain couples TRBV28 to TRBJ2-2, with D possibly TRBD1 on 6 matching bases. This receptor was obtained from an adult who received the AZD1222 COVID-19 vaccine. This specimen was peripheral blood, taken 28 days after the second AZD1222 dose. The CDR3 sequence is CASSLGQLNTGELFF. CDR3 in DNA: TGTGCCAGCAGTTTAGGACAGCTGAACACCGGGGAGCTGTTTTTT.